The source of this TCR beta chain is a study of a mutant IDH1 vaccine in newly diagnosed glioma. Clones were read by immunoSEQ multiplex PCR, and TCRdb kept only the in-frame ones, dropping some. The table records 25,000 to 35,000 clones, around 90% of them present only once. The time point: week 11, during vaccination. Each vaccine dose was 300 ug of mutant IDH1 20-mer peptide, with topical imiquimod. CDR3 length equals 13 residues. Germline values: CDR1 SQVTM, CDR2 ANQGSEA. V lost 6 bases, J lost 2 bases, and 13 bases lay in between. This clone was recorded a few times. Its matching antigen is unknown. Study results and caveats: It seemed that pseudoprogression was not linked to changes in the top peripheral T cell clonotypes. In 80% to 95% of patients, immune responses induced by the vaccine occurred.

This clonotype was sampled from a man younger than 35 with glioma. The rearrangement uses TRBV29-1 and TRBJ1-1; D possibly corresponds to TRBD1 (5 bases). This specimen consisted of PBMCs, obtained from a glioma patient whose treatment included an IDH1 peptide vaccine. This CDR3 reads CSVVTEDNTEAFF. CDR3 nucleotides: TGCAGCGTGGTGACAGAAGATAACACTGAAGCTTTCTTT. The full variable domain, completed using reference TRBV29-1 and TRBJ1-1, is SAVISQKPSRDICQRGTSLTIQCQVDSQVTMMFWYRQQPGQSLTLIATANQGSEATYESGFVIDKFPISRPNLTFSTLTVSNMSPEDSSIYLCSVVTEDNTEAFFGQGTRLTVV.